This T cell receptor (beta chain) was identified during a study of blood T cell repertoires in COVID-19. Across the whole study: Samples representing acute and convalescent COVID-19 were sourced from the United States, Italy and Spain. PBMCs, B-cell-depleted T cells, or T cells provided the cDNA or gDNA that made up the material.

Methods used by the authors: Amplification of reference gene primers was used by the study to estimate nucleated cell counts. TCRdb's table, derived via immunoSEQ multiplex PCR, lists solely in-frame clones and lacks some. For V, J and clone size, that table is used; D and trimming come from the DNA. In the table there are 130,000 to 150,000 clones, about 80% of which are singletons. This CDR3 is built from 10 residues. V was shortened by 6 bases and J by 6 bases, with 8 bases between the two germline ends. Germline V gene sequence: CDR1 DFQATT, CDR2 SNEGSKA (reference sequence). The source is a woman aged 80 or older with acute or convalescent COVID-19. The sample was peripheral blood. V and J are TRBV20-1 and TRBJ2-5; the D is unclear. In DNA form, the CDR3 reads TGCAGTGCCGTCGTAAAGACCCAGTACTTC. It specifies CSAVVKTQYF.